The rows below give T cell receptor beta chains drawn from one sample of a study of cytomegalovirus exposure and HLA in healthy donors. Clones were read by immunoSEQ multiplex PCR, and TCRdb kept only the in-frame ones, dropping some. The sample yields approximately 130,000 clones, 70% to 80% seen once. Specimen: PBMCs. The source is a woman aged 45-65 years in good health and CMV-seronegative. Each CDR3 is given without its conserved first and last residue. Clone size is shown for a subset of rows, as once, few, many or a class of expanded clone.

v_gene	j_gene	abundance	CDR3aa
TRBV30	TRBJ1-6	NA	AWSADDRAYSPLH
TRBV2	TRBJ1-3	NA	ASSELSDRNTIY
TRBV5-1	TRBJ2-1	NA	ASSLDSFINEQF
TRBV19	TRBJ2-3	NA	ASSTSFPADTQY
TRBV7-9	TRBJ1-1	NA	ASSGGADTEAF
TRBV7-9	TRBJ2-2	NA	ASSFDRVNGELF
TRBV28	TRBJ1-4	NA	ASKIAGGNEKLF
TRBV30	TRBJ1-2	NA	AWSKTDANYGYT
TRBV30	TRBJ1-5	NA	AWSVQGGQPQN
TRBV9	TRBJ2-3	NA	ASSVAVERSTDTQY
TRBV28	TRBJ1-2	NA	ASRWSGQGDGYT
TRBV4-3	TRBJ1-6	few	ASRTGRYNSPLH
TRBV5-4	TRBJ2-5	once	ASSLEGAGGPETQY
TRBV7-9	TRBJ2-1	NA	ASSRVAGGPFNEQF
TRBV11-2	TRBJ2-2	NA	ASSWGRVTGELF
TRBV6-6	TRBJ1-1	NA	ASSLEGGPEAF
TRBV7-2	TRBJ2-5	NA	ASSLVVSGQGRETQY
TRBV6-6	TRBJ2-5	NA	ASRRNTGAGETQY
TRBV7-2	TRBJ1-5	NA	ASTATGGWSNQPQN
TRBV7-2	TRBJ2-3	once	ASSLDPGVDTQY
TRBV28	TRBJ1-2	NA	ASSQGTAISYGYT
TRBV6-5	TRBJ1-2	NA	ASRPGNYGYT
TRBV4-3	TRBJ2-1	many	ASSQDYGSGYNEQF
TRBV4-2	TRBJ2-3	NA	ASSQARRNTDTQY
TRBV5-4	TRBJ1-2	NA	ASSSDSIYGYT
TRBV18	TRBJ1-5	NA	ASSPGQGAYNQPQH
TRBV19	TRBJ2-3	NA	ASSPGTGGRDTQY
TRBV4-3	TRBJ2-2	NA	ASSQDSGRNPSNTGELF
TRBV5-4	TRBJ2-3	NA	ASSPPRPRDSTQY
TRBV4-2	TRBJ2-2	NA	ASSQDRAAGELF
TRBV18	TRBJ2-5	NA	ASSPGQIQDGKTQY
TRBV6-5	TRBJ2-7	once	ASSTGGTGFEQY
TRBV27	TRBJ1-2	NA	ASSFRAVGQGYT
TRBV29-1	TRBJ2-1	NA	SASGTGTDNEQF
TRBV19	TRBJ2-3	NA	ASSPRRAHGGTQY
TRBV4-3	TRBJ1-4	NA	ASSPASITTNEKLF
TRBV18	TRBJ1-4	NA	ASSPDRNEKLF
TRBV28	TRBJ2-5	once	ASSRGTQETQY
TRBV4-1	TRBJ1-1	NA	ASSQGPGVYTEAF
TRBV21-1	TRBJ2-1	NA	ASSKFGSGSYHSYNEQF
TRBV6-5	TRBJ1-3	NA	ASSLDGNSGNTIY
TRBV7-2	TRBJ1-5	once	ASSLGRDRGSQPQH
TRBV6-5	TRBJ1-6	NA	ASKQGYNSPLH
TRBV10-3	TRBJ1-1	NA	AISDREGNTEAF
TRBV4-3	TRBJ2-3	NA	ASSPTWRSTDTQY
TRBV6-6	TRBJ2-7	NA	ASSYSRSEQY
TRBV7-2	TRBJ1-2	NA	ASSFSRGGRFFNT
TRBV5-3	TRBJ1-3	NA	ARSRGRDTVYTIY
TRBV9	TRBJ2-2	NA	ASSGGTPFPGELF
TRBV11-2	TRBJ2-7	NA	ASSLFAANSYEQY